One and the same sample provided the 13 T cell receptor beta chains below, sequenced in a study of blood T cell repertoires in COVID-19. Repertoires were generated with immunoSEQ multiplex PCR, while TCRdb's copy carries only in-frame clones and drops some. The table includes about 69,000 clones, 84% detected once. The sample comprised peripheral blood. These receptors were obtained from a man aged 50 to 59 with COVID-19, enrolled during active disease.

The rearrangement joins TRBV9 to TRBJ1-1; D is ambiguous. Trimming cost V 4 bases and J 1 base, with 14 bases left between them. CDR3 length: 15 amino acids. The germline gives CDR1 SGDLS, CDR2 YYNGEE. The CDR3 reads CASSPEPQPNTEAFF. CDR3 nucleotide sequence: TGTGCCAGCAGCCCAGAACCCCAACCGAACACTGAAGCTTTCTTT.

This clone was observed a single time. This sequence joins TRBV7-6 and TRBJ2-1, with 8 bases that match TRBD1. Trimming removed 5 bases from V and 8 bases from J; junction bases left unmatched: 11. The CDR3 runs 15 residues. Germline-derived CDR1 and CDR2 are SGHVS and FNYEAQ. The CDR3 protein is CASSIGQGGFDEQFF. CDR3 bases: TGTGCCAGCAGCATCGGACAGGGAGGTTTCGATGAGCAGTTCTTC.

The rearrangement joins TRBV19 to TRBJ1-5; the D is unclear. The CDR3 spans 17 residues. Germline values: CDR1 LNHDA, CDR2 SQIVND (reference sequence). The V end lost 6 bases, the J end lost 6 bases, and 24 bases lay between the germline ends. This chain's CDR3 is CASRSIGVTGWGQPQHF. CDR3 DNA: TGTGCCAGTAGGAGTATCGGGGTGACGGGTTGGGGTCAGCCCCAGCATTTT.

This chain joins TRBV5-8 and TRBJ2-5, with D possibly TRBD1 on 5 matching bases. This CDR3 has 17 amino acids. V dropped 0 bases and J dropped 5 bases, with 20 bases sitting between them. CDR1 is SGHTS, CDR2 YDEGEE, per germline. CDR3 sequence: CASSLERVVSRAETQYF. The CDR3 DNA is TGTGCCAGCAGCTTGGAAAGGGTAGTCTCCAGGGCGGAGACCCAGTACTTC. Full variable domain (rest looked up from reference TRBV5-8 and TRBJ2-5): EAGVTQSPTHLIKTRGQQATLRCSPISGHTSVYWYQQALGLGLQFLLWYDEGEERNRGNFPPRFSGRQFPNYSSELNVNALELEDSALYLCASSLERVVSRAETQYFGPGTRLLVL.

This clone has just one count. This chain joins TRBV3-1 (or the pseudogene TRBV3-2) and TRBJ2-3; the D is unclear. The CDR3 totals 15 residues. V was trimmed by 2 bases and J by 4 bases, leaving 13 bases between them. CDR1 and CDR2 (germline): LGHDT, YNNKEL (reference sequence). Written as DNA, the CDR3 is TGTGCCAGCAGCCAACGAGCGCCGGTCGCAGATACGCAGTATTTT. It is translated as CASSQRAPVADTQYF.

The chain joins TRBV28 to TRBJ1-1; 7 bases map to TRBD1. The trim removed 10 bases at V and 3 bases at J, leaving 5 bases unmatched. The CDR3 is made up of 12 amino acids. Germline CDR1 is MDHEN and CDR2 is SYDVKM. CDR3 residues: CAMRGQDTEAFF. Written as DNA, the CDR3 is TGTGCCATGAGAGGACAGGACACTGAAGCTTTCTTT.

This clone was observed a single time. CDR3 in DNA: TGCGCCAGCAGCGTTCAGAGCGGGGGGGCAGATACGCAGTATTTT. It specifies CASSVQSGGADTQYF. The V call is TRBV4-1, the J call TRBJ2-3, with 10 bases matching TRBD2. From germline, CDR1 is MGHRA and CDR2 YSYEKL. This CDR3 has 15 residues. After removal of 5 bases from V and 4 bases from J, the junction contained 6 bases not matched to a gene.

The chain combines TRBV6-5 with TRBJ1-2; no reliable D call. V lost 3 bases, J lost 6 bases, and 8 bases lay in between. There are 12 residues in the CDR3. The germline V gene has CDR1 MNHEY and CDR2 SVGAGI. CDR3 DNA: TGTGCCAGCAGTTATAACGCAGATGGCTACACCTTC. Its translation is CASSYNADGYTF.

The V call is TRBV11-2, the J call TRBJ1-6, with D perhaps matching TRBD1 (6 bases). The CDR3 runs to 15 residues. V was trimmed by 2 bases and J by 6 bases, leaving 11 bases between them. The germline V gene encodes CDR1 SGHAT and CDR2 FQNNGV. CDR3 protein: CASSLYRESNSPLHF. CDR3 DNA sequence: TGTGCCAGCAGCTTATACAGGGAATCTAATTCACCCCTCCACTTT.

V gene TRBV3-1 (or the pseudogene TRBV3-2) combines with J gene TRBJ2-7, with 8 bases aligning to TRBD2. This CDR3 is built from 13 residues. The J segment lost 5 bases and the V segment lost 7 bases, leaving 7 bases of the junction unmatched. CDR1 LGHDT and CDR2 YNNKEL come from the germline V gene (reference sequence). The CDR3 region has the DNA TGTGCCAGCACCGGGGGGGCGCGCCACGAGCAGTACTTC. It codes for CASTGGARHEQYF.

V is TRBV18 and J is TRBJ1-2, with 7 bases fitting TRBD1. The CDR3 extends over 15 amino acids. Losses at the gene ends were 3 bases for V and 8 bases for J; bases not matched to a gene: 12. Germline V gene sequence: CDR1 KGHSH, CDR2 LQKENI. CDR3 in amino acids: CASSPDSTTGVGYTF. The CDR3 region has the DNA TGTGCCAGCTCACCGGACTCGACTACAGGGGTGGGCTACACCTTC.

In nucleotides, the CDR3 is TGCGCCAGCAGCCAGCTAACAGGGGGTGGGTACGAGCAGTACTTC. It specifies CASSQLTGGGYEQYF. The rearrangement links TRBV4-1 to TRBJ2-7; 8 nucleotides agree with TRBD1. Germline V CDR1 and CDR2: MGHRA, YSYEKL. V dropped 3 bases and J dropped 4; count of bases not matched to a gene: 8. The CDR3 totals 15 residues.

This clone was detected only once. The V and J genes are TRBV3-1 (or the pseudogene TRBV3-2) and TRBJ2-5, with TRBD2 matching over 9 bases. The CDR3 totals 16 residues. V dropped 2 bases and J dropped 1; count of bases not matched to a gene: 5. Germline V gives CDR1 LGHDT, CDR2 YNNKEL (reference sequence). The CDR3 here is CASSQLTSGLQETQYF. In DNA form, the CDR3 reads TGTGCCAGCAGCCAATTAACTAGCGGGCTCCAAGAGACCCAGTACTTC.